Each of the 26 T cell receptor beta chains below was sequenced from the same sample in a study of blood T cell repertoires in COVID-19. Sequencing was performed with immunoSEQ multiplex PCR; in TCRdb, only in-frame clones are kept and a portion is missing. The data contain roughly 250,000 clones, approximately 83% of them singletons. The sequencing input was peripheral blood. The receptors derive from a woman aged 45-59 years with acute or convalescent COVID-19.

This chain uses TRBV3-1 (or the pseudogene TRBV3-2) with TRBJ1-5, with 8 bases identical to TRBD1. Trimming took 6 bases from V and 0 from J; bases not matched to a gene: 4. The length of the CDR3 is 15 residues. Looked up from germline, CDR1 is LGHDT and CDR2 is YNNKEL (reference sequence). CDR3 region: CASSQTGDSNQPQHF. As DNA, the CDR3 is TGTGCCAGCAGTCAGACAGGGGATAGCAATCAGCCCCAGCATTTT.

The genes are TRBV11-2 and TRBJ1-6; D may be TRBD1 (6 bases). The CDR3 runs 16 residues. With 5 bases removed from V and 4 bases from J, the gap between germline ends came to 15 bases. The germline CDR1 and CDR2 sequences are SGHAT and FQNNGV. In nucleotides, the CDR3 is TGTGCCAGCAGCCCCGGAAGGGGGGGATATAATTCACCCCTCCACTTT. Translated, it gives CASSPGRGGYNSPLHF. The whole variable domain, remainder taken from reference TRBV11-2 and TRBJ1-6, is EAGVAQSPRYKIIEKRQSVAFWCNPISGHATLYWYQQILGQGPKLLIQFQNNGVVDDSQLPKDRFSAERLKGVDSTLKIQPAKLEDSAVYLCASSPGRGGYNSPLHFGNGTRLTVT.

The chain joins TRBV5-1 to TRBJ2-1; 8 bases match TRBD2. The CDR3 consists of 14 residues. Germline V gene sequence: CDR1 SGHRS, CDR2 YFSETQ. J was trimmed by 2 bases and V by 10 bases; bases with no gene match: 8. The CDR3 is CASGRGGTYNEQFF. Here the CDR3 DNA reads TGCGCCTCAGGACGGGGGGGCACCTACAATGAGCAGTTCTTC. Drawing the rest from reference TRBV5-1 and TRBJ2-1, the complete variable domain is KAGVTQTPRYLIKTRGQQVTLSCSPISGHRSVSWYQQTPGQGLQFLFEYFSETQRNKGNFPGRFSGRQFSNSRSEMNVSTLELGDSALYLCASGRGGTYNEQFFGPGTRLTVL.

The genes are TRBV30 and TRBJ1-2, with TRBD1 matching over 7 bases. The CDR3 covers 13 residues. Trimming removed 4 bases from V and 3 bases from J; junction bases left unmatched: 5. Looked up from germline, CDR1 is GTSNPN and CDR2 is SVGIG (reference sequence). The CDR3 DNA reads as TGTGCCTGGAACCAGGGGGTTTACTATGGCTACACCTTC. It translates to CAWNQGVYYGYTF.

Turning to this clone: Other DNA sequences of this sample code for an identical CDR3. V gene TRBV2 combines with J gene TRBJ1-2; weak D call: TRBD1 (6 bases). This CDR3 region has 12 residues. Germline V gene data show CDR1 as SNHLY and CDR2 as FYNNEI. V gave up 6 bases and J gave up 5 bases, with 10 bases separating them. The CDR3 DNA reads TGTGCCAGCAGAGAGGACAGTTATGGCTACACCTTC. Translated: CASREDSYGYTF.

The rearrangement links TRBV27 to TRBJ2-3; possibly TRBD1 for D (5 bases). The germline V gene encodes CDR1 MNHEY and CDR2 SMNVEV (reference sequence). The germline V and J ends were trimmed by 3 bases and 2 bases, with 6 bases remaining between them. CDR3 length: 13 amino acids. DNA for the CDR3: TGTGCCAGCAGTTTTGGGGCCACAGATACGCAGTATTTT. Protein product: CASSFGATDTQYF.

This chain links TRBV6-5 with TRBJ2-2; possibly TRBD1 for D (5 bases). V shed 2 bases and J shed 1 base, with 8 bases lying between them. CDR3 size: 15 residues. From germline, CDR1 is MNHEY and CDR2 SVGAGI. The CDR3 nucleotides read TGTGCCAGCAGTTACGGGGCAGGGAACACCGGGGAGCTGTTTTTT. It encodes CASSYGAGNTGELFF.

V is TRBV28 and J is TRBJ1-1; D gene unclear. This CDR3 spans 12 amino acids. Germline V gene sequence: CDR1 MDHEN, CDR2 SYDVKM. V was shortened by 5 bases and J by 8 bases, with 12 bases between the two germline ends. The CDR3 here is CASSPPRLEAFF. CDR3 in DNA: TGTGCCAGCAGTCCACCGCGGTTAGAAGCTTTCTTT.

J is TRBJ1-1 and V is TRBV30; D remains unclear. Per germline, CDR1 GTSNPN and CDR2 SVGIG (reference sequence). V lost 0 bases, J lost 7 bases, and 9 bases lay in between. This CDR3 has 12 amino acids. The CDR3 region is CAWSVSAVEAFF. The CDR3 DNA reads TGTGCCTGGAGTGTAAGCGCTGTTGAAGCTTTCTTT.

The chain is built from TRBV7-9 and TRBJ2-1; 12 positions match TRBD2. The CDR3 has 15 residues. Trimming at V came to 5 bases and at J to 10 bases, leaving 9 bases not matched to a gene. CDR1 SEHNR and CDR2 FQNEAQ come from the germline V gene (reference sequence). Written as DNA, the CDR3 is TGTGCCAGCAGCCCGCTAAGACTAGCGGGAGACGAGCAGTTCTTC. This encodes CASSPLRLAGDEQFF.

The chain links TRBV9 to TRBJ1-1; 7 nucleotides line up with TRBD1. Germline values: CDR1 SGDLS, CDR2 YYNGEE. This CDR3 is 14 amino acids long. The J segment lost 4 bases and the V segment lost 2 bases, leaving 5 bases of the junction unmatched. The DNA for the CDR3 is TGTGCCAGCAGCGTTGACCACAGGGGCACTGAAGCTTTCTTT. Translated: CASSVDHRGTEAFF.

V usage is TRBV2 and J usage is TRBJ1-4, with 10 bases fitting TRBD1. The CDR3 covers 18 residues. Germline loops: CDR1 SNHLY, CDR2 FYNNEI. J lost 4 bases, V lost 8 bases, and 16 bases had no gene match. The chain's CDR3 is CASLRDRGLLRGNEKLFF. CDR3 sequence (DNA): TGTGCCAGCCTGAGGGACAGGGGCCTTCTGCGGGGTAATGAAAAACTGTTTTTT.

The chain combines TRBV10-1 with TRBJ1-5; no definite D call. There are 14 residues in the CDR3. The V end lost 6 bases, the J end lost 5 bases, and 14 bases lay between the germline ends. Looked up from germline, CDR1 is WNHNN and CDR2 is SYGVQD (reference sequence). CDR3: CASRRVEGHQPQHF. CDR3 in DNA: TGCGCCAGCAGGCGGGTGGAGGGCCATCAGCCCCAGCATTTT.

This clone turned up a few times. The chain links TRBV6-2 or TRBV6-3 to TRBJ1-1; perhaps TRBD1 as D (5 bases). Germline assignment: CDR1 MNHEY and CDR2 SVGEGT. The CDR3 sequence is 12 residues long. The germline V and J ends were trimmed by 2 bases and 8 bases, with 9 bases remaining between them. CDR3 amino acids: CASSYAGREAFF. The CDR3 nucleotides are TGTGCCAGCAGTTACGCAGGGCGAGAAGCTTTCTTT.

The V gene is TRBV28, the J gene TRBJ2-7; tentative D call: TRBD2 (5 bases). Germline V CDR1 and CDR2: MDHEN, SYDVKM. The CDR3 extends over 11 amino acids. The ends were cut back, 7 bases at V and 3 bases at J, with 7 bases in the middle. In DNA form, the CDR3 reads TGTGCCAGCAAGAGCGGCTACGAGCAGTACTTC. This codes for CASKSGYEQYF. The entire variable domain, with the rest obtained from reference TRBV28 and TRBJ2-7, is as follows: DVKVTQSSRYLVKRTGEKVFLECVQDMDHENMFWYRQDPGLGLRLIYFSYDVKMKEKGDIPEGYSVSREKKERFSLILESASTNQTSMYLCASKSGYEQYFGPGTRLTVT.

This chain uses TRBV5-1 with TRBJ2-1; TRBD1 matches at 9 bases. The CDR3 length is 14 residues. The J segment lost 7 bases and the V segment lost 1 base, leaving 3 bases of the junction unmatched. Germline values: CDR1 SGHRS, CDR2 YFSETQ. Here the CDR3 reads CASSLPGQGNEQFF. DNA for the CDR3: TGCGCCAGCAGCTTGCCGGGACAGGGAAATGAGCAGTTCTTC. Supplemented by reference TRBV5-1 and TRBJ2-1, the full variable domain reads KAGVTQTPRYLIKTRGQQVTLSCSPISGHRSVSWYQQTPGQGLQFLFEYFSETQRNKGNFPGRFSGRQFSNSRSEMNVSTLELGDSALYLCASSLPGQGNEQFFGPGTRLTVL.

This clone was detected only a few times. The genes are TRBV12-3 or TRBV12-4 and TRBJ1-2, with 8 bases that match TRBD1. The V gene end was trimmed by 6 bases and the J gene end by 8 bases; junction bases not matched to a gene: 8. The CDR3 has 13 residues. CDR3 in amino acids: CASRSSGQAGYTF. The CDR3 DNA follows: TGTGCCAGCAGGAGTTCGGGACAGGCCGGCTACACCTTC.

The J gene is TRBJ2-2, the V gene TRBV11-3, with a weak D call TRBD1 (6 bases). Looked up from germline, CDR1 is SGHNT and CDR2 is YENEEA. The CDR3 length is 16 residues. V was clipped by 5 bases and J by 6 bases, with 19 bases between them. The DNA for the CDR3 is TGTGCCAGCAGCCAGAACAGGGAGAAGAAACCCGGGGAGCTGTTTTTT. Encoded protein: CASSQNREKKPGELFF.

This chain connects TRBV19 to TRBJ2-1; D may be TRBD1 (6 bases). From germline, CDR1 is LNHDA and CDR2 SQIVND (reference sequence). The CDR3 spans 14 residues. Trimming removed 1 base at V and 8 bases at J, with 12 bases between. CDR3 protein: CASSIATGMYEQFF. The CDR3 bases are TGTGCCAGTAGTATAGCTACAGGGATGTATGAGCAGTTCTTC. Filled out from reference TRBV19 and TRBJ2-1, the complete variable domain reads DGGITQSPKYLFRKEGQNVTLSCEQNLNHDAMYWYRQDPGQGLRLIYYSQIVNDFQKGDIAEGYSVSREKKESFPLTVTSAQKNPTAFYLCASSIATGMYEQFFGPGTRLTVL.

The chain uses TRBV2 and TRBJ2-2, with D possibly matching TRBD1 (5 bases). Trimming left V 3 bases short and J 2 bases short, with 13 bases between. This CDR3 region has 16 residues. From germline, CDR1 is SNHLY and CDR2 FYNNEI. CDR3 sequence: CASSDDSRINTGELFF. As DNA, the CDR3 is TGTGCCAGCAGTGACGACAGCCGAATTAACACCGGGGAGCTGTTTTTT.

The chain is built from TRBV28 and TRBJ2-1, with D perhaps TRBD2 (6 bases). The CDR3 length is 13 residues. Germline-derived CDR1 and CDR2 are MDHEN and SYDVKM. With 10 bases removed from V and 9 bases from J, the gap between germline ends came to 19 bases. In DNA form, the CDR3 reads TGTGCCACCCTCGGGACTCCGCTTCTTGAGCAGTTCTTC. Amino acids: CATLGTPLLEQFF.

This clone showed up just a few times. V is TRBV19 and J is TRBJ1-2; the D gene is possibly TRBD1 (5 bases). V was pared by 5 bases and J by 8 bases, with 12 bases between. From germline, CDR1 is LNHDA and CDR2 SQIVND (reference sequence). This CDR3 has 12 amino acids. DNA for the CDR3: TGTGCCAGTAGTGAAGGGGCCGGGGGCTACACCTTC. Its protein product is CASSEGAGGYTF.

This chain links TRBV11-3 with TRBJ2-5, with a possible D match to TRBD2 (6 bases). The V gene lost 1 base and the J gene lost 5 bases, with 11 bases spanning the gap. This CDR3 is 14 amino acids long. CDR1 SGHNT and CDR2 YENEEA come from the germline V gene. CDR3 sequence: CASSLGDGSETQYF. CDR3 DNA: TGTGCCAGCAGCTTAGGAGACGGGAGCGAGACCCAGTACTTC. The variable domain in full, with the rest retrieved from reference TRBV11-3 and TRBJ2-5, is EAGVVQSPRYKIIEKKQPVAFWCNPISGHNTLYWYLQNLGQGPELLIRYENEEAVDDSQLPKDRFSAERLKGVDSTLKIQPAELGDSAVYLCASSLGDGSETQYFGPGTRLLVL.

In its sample, this clone was seen a few times. The J gene is TRBJ2-2, the V gene TRBV11-2, with 7 bases fitting TRBD1. Per germline, CDR1 SGHAT and CDR2 FQNNGV. The ends lost 5 bases at V and 5 bases at J; junction bases unmatched: 11. The CDR3 totals 16 residues. The CDR3 spells CASSPHRQGRTGELFF. The CDR3 bases are TGTGCCAGCAGCCCCCACCGACAGGGACGAACCGGGGAGCTGTTTTTT.

This clone was counted only a few times. The gene calls are TRBV19 and TRBJ2-3; the D gene is possibly TRBD2 (6 bases). Germline V gene data show CDR1 as LNHDA and CDR2 as SQIVND (reference sequence). Trimming took 5 bases from V and 5 from J, leaving 17 bases between them. The CDR3 extends over 15 amino acids. The CDR3 DNA reads TGTGCCAGTAGTCCGCGGGGAGCCTCGAAAGATACGCAGTATTTT. Protein: CASSPRGASKDTQYF.

The chain couples TRBV28 to TRBJ2-1; 7 bases line up with TRBD2. This CDR3 is 12 amino acids long. J lost 15 bases, V lost 3 bases, and 8 bases had no gene match. Germline V gene sequence: CDR1 MDHEN, CDR2 SYDVKM. The CDR3 DNA follows: TGTGCCAGCAGTTTCACGGGAGCGGGGTTGTTCTTC. It is translated as CASSFTGAGLFF.